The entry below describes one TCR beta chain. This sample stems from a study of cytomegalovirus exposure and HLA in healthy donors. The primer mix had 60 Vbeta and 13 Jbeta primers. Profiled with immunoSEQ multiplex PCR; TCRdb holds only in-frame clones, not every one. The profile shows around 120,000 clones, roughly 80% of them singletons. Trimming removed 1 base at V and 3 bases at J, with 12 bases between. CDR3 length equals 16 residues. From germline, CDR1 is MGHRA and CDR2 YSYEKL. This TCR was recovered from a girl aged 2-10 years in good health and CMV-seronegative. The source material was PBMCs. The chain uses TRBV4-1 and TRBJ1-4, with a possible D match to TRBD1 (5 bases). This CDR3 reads CASSQALGLPNEKLFF. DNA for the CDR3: TGCGCCAGCAGCCAAGCCTTGGGACTCCCTAATGAAAAACTGTTTTTT.